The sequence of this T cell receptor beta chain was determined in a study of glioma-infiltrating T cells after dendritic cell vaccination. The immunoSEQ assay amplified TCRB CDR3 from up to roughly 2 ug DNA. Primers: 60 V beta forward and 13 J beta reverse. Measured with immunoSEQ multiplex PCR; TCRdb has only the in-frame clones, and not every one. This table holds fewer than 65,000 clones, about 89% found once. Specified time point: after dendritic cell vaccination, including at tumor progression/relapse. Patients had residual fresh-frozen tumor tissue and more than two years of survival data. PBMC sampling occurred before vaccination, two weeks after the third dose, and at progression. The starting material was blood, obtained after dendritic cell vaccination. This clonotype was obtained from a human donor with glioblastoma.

The CDR3 region has the DNA TGTGCCAGCAGTTACAAGGGGGCACGGGGCTACACCTTC. It translates to CASSYKGARGYTF. The J gene is TRBJ1-2, the V gene TRBV6-5; 7 nucleotides agree with TRBD1. The CDR3 has 13 residues. Germline values: CDR1 MNHEY, CDR2 SVGAGI. V shed 2 bases, J shed 8 bases, and the junction held 5 bases outside the gene matches.